The 21 T cell receptor beta chains listed next were all sequenced from one sample in a study of naive and memory T cell subsets. Four PCR rounds used nested alpha and beta constant region primers plus the SP2 primer. From the UMI-ligation and nested PCR reads, TCRdb called clonotypes with MiXCR, one entry per CDR3 protein. This table holds approximately 22,000 distinct CDR3 sequences, approximately 5.7% found once. This sample's treatment: skin biopsy from PPD injection site in Mantoux-positive individual. An oligonucleotide containing a UMI was ligated to the 3' end of TCR cDNA. The sequencing used skin, collected from a tuberculin skin test site. The receptor set was obtained from an adult in good health.

In this sample, this clonotype turned up a few times. CDR3 region: CAWSTGTGVTYEQYF. As DNA, the CDR3 is TGTGCCTGGAGTACCGGGACAGGGGTAACCTACGAGCAGTACTTC. V gene TRBV30 combines with J gene TRBJ2-7; 10 bases are a match to TRBD1. J lost 2 bases, V lost 2 bases, and 6 bases had no gene match. The CDR3 consists of 15 residues. Germline V CDR1 and CDR2: GTSNPN, SVGIG (reference sequence).

This sequence joins TRBV6-2 or TRBV6-3 and TRBJ2-7; D possibly corresponds to TRBD2 (5 bases). V was pared by 5 bases and J by 3 bases, with 20 bases between. Looked up from germline, CDR1 is MNHEY and CDR2 is SVGEGT. CDR3 size: 16 residues. DNA of the CDR3: TGTGCCAGCAGTACCGCCCCCGGGGTCCTGGGCTACGAGCAGTACTTC. Residues: CASSTAPGVLGYEQYF.

This clonotype showed up many times. The rearrangement links TRBV7-9 to TRBJ2-5; no reliable D call. Trimming took 5 bases from V and 5 from J, leaving 18 bases between them. Germline lookup yields CDR1 SEHNR and CDR2 FQNEAQ (reference sequence). This CDR3 has 15 residues. DNA of the CDR3: TGTGCCAGCAGCCCACAGACATCCTCCCCGGAGACCCAGTACTTC. Translating it yields CASSPQTSSPETQYF.

This clonotype was counted ten times or more. The chain has TRBV7-9 and TRBJ2-1; TRBD2 aligns across 10 bases. There are 16 residues in the CDR3. The germline CDR1 and CDR2 sequences are SEHNR and FQNEAQ (reference sequence). The junction had 0 bases not matched to a gene; V was cut back by 1 base and J by 0 bases. CDR3 region: CASSLGLAGSYNEQFF. As DNA, the CDR3 is TGTGCCAGCAGCTTAGGACTAGCGGGCTCCTACAATGAGCAGTTCTTC.

The table lists this clonotype with many counts. This chain links TRBV6-5 with TRBJ2-1, with 8 bases lining up with TRBD2. From germline, CDR1 is MNHEY and CDR2 SVGAGI. The V gene end was trimmed by 8 bases and the J gene end by 5 bases; junction bases not matched to a gene: 17. The CDR3 spans 17 residues. As DNA, the CDR3 is TGTGCCAGCTGGGCCGACCGGGAGGGAGGGCGCCACAATGAGCAGTTCTTC. Its protein product is CASWADREGGRHNEQFF.

This clonotype was seen at least ten times. The rearrangement uses TRBV6-5 and TRBJ2-3; 8 bases align to TRBD2. V was clipped by 0 bases and J by 7 bases; unmatched bases: 15. The CDR3 is 18 residues long. Germline lookup yields CDR1 MNHEY and CDR2 SVGAGI. The CDR3 sequence: CASSYSGLAGQKGNTQYF. The CDR3 bases are TGTGCCAGCAGTTACTCGGGGCTAGCGGGCCAGAAGGGAAATACGCAGTATTTT.

This clonotype came up many times. This chain uses TRBV2 with TRBJ2-7; no clear D gene. This CDR3 has 14 amino acids. Trimming took 5 bases from V and 3 from J, leaving 14 bases between them. Looked up from germline, CDR1 is SNHLY and CDR2 is FYNNEI. The CDR3 bases are TGTGCCAGCAGTCCCACCGCCCGATTCTACGAGCAGTACTTC. Translated: CASSPTARFYEQYF.

Of note for this clonotype: Being one base from a much bigger clone, this may be a read error. The rearrangement joins TRBV6-2 or TRBV6-3 to TRBJ2-1; no reliable D call. The CDR3 covers 12 residues. The germline V gene encodes CDR1 MNHEY and CDR2 SVGEGT. Trimming left V 7 bases short and J 6 bases short, with 10 bases between. This CDR3 is CASKDSTNEQFF. Here the CDR3 DNA reads TGTGCCAGCAAAGACTCTACCAATGAGCAGTTCTTC.

The chain combines TRBV4-1 with TRBJ1-2, with TRBD1 matching over 9 bases. The CDR3 length is 14 residues. Trimming removed 2 bases from V and 4 bases from J; junction bases left unmatched: 2. Germline V gene sequence: CDR1 MGHRA, CDR2 YSYEKL. CDR3 in amino acids: CASSQLQGAYGYTF. The CDR3 DNA is TGCGCCAGCAGCCAATTACAGGGGGCCTATGGCTACACCTTC.

The table lists this clonotype with many counts. The genes are TRBV7-3 and TRBJ2-5, with D unclear. Germline lookup yields CDR1 SGHTA and CDR2 FQGTGA. V lost 3 bases and J lost 0, with 5 bases in between. The CDR3 is made up of 13 amino acids. This chain's CDR3 is CASSLADQETQYF. CDR3 DNA: TGTGCCAGCAGCTTGGCAGACCAAGAGACCCAGTACTTC.

The table lists this clonotype with many counts. The chain employs TRBV7-2 and TRBJ2-5, with TRBD2 matching 15 bases. There are 20 residues in the CDR3. The ends lost 4 bases at V and 3 bases at J; junction bases unmatched: 15. CDR1 SGHTA and CDR2 FQGNSA come from the germline V gene. CDR3: CASSSRLGTSGRRSEETQYF. The CDR3 DNA follows: TGTGCCAGCAGCTCGCGGCTGGGGACTAGCGGGAGGAGGAGCGAAGAGACCCAGTACTTC.

By share, this clonotype counts as medium-sized (0.01 to 0.1%). V usage is TRBV11-2 and J usage is TRBJ2-7; 11 bases align to TRBD2. The germline V gene has CDR1 SGHAT and CDR2 FQNNGV. V gave up 3 bases and J gave up 3 bases; unmatched junction bases: 4. This CDR3 is 15 amino acids long. CDR3 loop: CASSFSGTSGYEQYF. CDR3 nucleotide sequence: TGTGCCAGCAGCTTTTCCGGGACTAGCGGCTACGAGCAGTACTTC.

In its sample, this clonotype is medium-sized. V usage is TRBV10-2 and J usage is TRBJ2-1, with 14 bases aligning to TRBD2. The CDR3 is 15 amino acids. Germline V gene data show CDR1 as WSHSY and CDR2 as SAAADI. V lost 3 bases, J lost 8 bases, and 3 bases stayed unmatched. DNA of the CDR3: TGCGCCAGCAGTGAAGGGGGACTAGCGGGAGATGAGCAGTTCTTC. This translates into CASSEGGLAGDEQFF.

This clonotype was detected many times. The J gene is TRBJ2-7, the V gene TRBV28; tentatively, D is TRBD2 (5 bases). The germline V gene has CDR1 MDHEN and CDR2 SYDVKM. V gave up 4 bases and J gave up 4 bases, with 17 bases separating them. CDR3 length: 15 residues. The CDR3 sequence is CASSSPRGRSYEQYF. The CDR3 DNA reads as TGTGCCAGCAGTTCACCCCGGGGAAGATCTTACGAGCAGTACTTC.

Ten or more counts support this clonotype. The chain couples TRBV5-1 to TRBJ2-7; D is possibly TRBD2 (5 bases). The V end was cut by 2 bases, the J end by 3 bases, with 15 bases between. Germline V gene data show CDR1 as SGHRS and CDR2 as YFSETQ. The CDR3 runs 15 residues. The CDR3 region has the DNA TGCGCCAGCAGCTTCGGGGAAGGCCTCAGCTACGAGCAGTACTTC. Protein sequence: CASSFGEGLSYEQYF. The variable domain in full, with the rest retrieved from reference TRBV5-1 and TRBJ2-7, is KAGVTQTPRYLIKTRGQQVTLSCSPISGHRSVSWYQQTPGQGLQFLFEYFSETQRNKGNFPGRFSGRQFSNSRSEMNVSTLELGDSALYLCASSFGEGLSYEQYFGPGTRLTVT.

This clonotype was found many times. The gene calls are TRBV7-2 and TRBJ1-3; D unclear. Germline loops: CDR1 SGHTA, CDR2 FQGNSA. V gave up 2 bases and J gave up 4 bases, with 3 bases separating them. The CDR3 length is 12 residues. CDR3 in amino acids: CASSLQGNTIYF. The CDR3 region has the DNA TGTGCCAGCAGCTTACAGGGAAACACCATATATTTT.

This clonotype was recorded at least ten times. The rearrangement uses TRBV25-1 and TRBJ2-3; 14 bases are a match to TRBD2. Germline V CDR1 and CDR2: MGHDK, SYGVNS. V lost 9 bases to trimming and J lost 3 bases; unmatched junction nucleotides: 5. The CDR3 runs 15 residues. CDR3 amino acids: CASGTSGSRTDTQYF. In nucleotides, the CDR3 is TGTGCCAGTGGGACTAGCGGGAGTAGGACAGATACGCAGTATTTT.

This clonotype was detected only a few times. This sequence joins TRBV7-8 and TRBJ2-3, with 11 bases matching TRBD2. Unmatched junction bases numbered 12, after V lost 6 bases and J lost 1 base. Germline V lookup: CDR1 SGHVS, CDR2 FQNEAQ. The length of the CDR3 is 18 residues. CDR3 in amino acids: CASSSGSGRAFGTDTQYF. Here the CDR3 DNA reads TGTGCCAGCAGTTCTGGTAGCGGGAGGGCCTTTGGCACAGATACGCAGTATTTT.

In its sample, this clonotype was seen many times. This rearrangement joins TRBV18 to TRBJ2-7; tentative D call: TRBD1 (6 bases). V dropped 3 bases and J dropped 12 bases, with 18 bases sitting between them. The CDR3 covers 13 residues. CDR1 KGHSH and CDR2 LQKENI come from the germline V gene. The CDR3 loop reads CASSPEWGTRGYF. CDR3 DNA: TGTGCCAGCTCACCGGAATGGGGAACCAGGGGGTACTTC.

This clonotype has at least ten counts. The rearrangement uses TRBV19 and TRBJ2-1; maybe TRBD2 (5 bases). CDR1 and CDR2 from the germline V gene are LNHDA and SQIVND (reference sequence). The CDR3 totals 14 residues. V lost 10 bases and J lost 3, with 16 bases in between. CDR3 nucleotides: TGTGCCACTAGGCCCGAGACTAACTACAATGAGCAGTTCTTC. Translating gives CATRPETNYNEQFF.

This clonotype showed up many times. This chain joins TRBV20-1 and TRBJ2-1; no clear D gene. Germline-derived CDR1 and CDR2 are DFQATT and SNEGSKA (reference sequence). This CDR3 is built from 11 residues. Trimming stripped 2 bases from V and 6 bases from J, with 5 bases between. The CDR3 loop reads CSARPVNEQFF. In DNA, the CDR3 is TGCAGTGCTAGACCCGTCAATGAGCAGTTCTTC.